This T cell receptor beta chain was found in a study of cytomegalovirus exposure and HLA in healthy donors. In germline, CDR1 is MDHEN, CDR2 SYDVKM. The CDR3 spans 13 residues. Trimming took off 6 bases at V and 7 bases at J, with 15 bases between the two ends. Profiled with immunoSEQ multiplex PCR; TCRdb holds only in-frame clones, not every one. Among around 220,000 clones listed, approximately 80% were seen once. General study results and limits: High specificity and sensitivity for cytomegalovirus status were reported for the classifier. There were some public TCRs occurring in many donors, but most TCR sequences were rare. Associated with cytomegalovirus, according to the listing, were around 160 TCR beta chains.

Concerning this clone itself: Antigen specificity is unknown.

From the roughly 110-subject validation cohort, which was separate from the approximately 700-subject first cohort, the donors were drawn. V gene TRBV28 combines with J gene TRBJ1-1, with D possibly TRBD1 on 5 matching bases. The source material was PBMCs. The TCR comes from a woman in her 30s in good health and CMV-seropositive. CDR3 in amino acids: CASSHPTGFEAFF. The CDR3 coding sequence is TGTGCCAGCAGCCACCCCACAGGCTTTGAAGCTTTCTTT.